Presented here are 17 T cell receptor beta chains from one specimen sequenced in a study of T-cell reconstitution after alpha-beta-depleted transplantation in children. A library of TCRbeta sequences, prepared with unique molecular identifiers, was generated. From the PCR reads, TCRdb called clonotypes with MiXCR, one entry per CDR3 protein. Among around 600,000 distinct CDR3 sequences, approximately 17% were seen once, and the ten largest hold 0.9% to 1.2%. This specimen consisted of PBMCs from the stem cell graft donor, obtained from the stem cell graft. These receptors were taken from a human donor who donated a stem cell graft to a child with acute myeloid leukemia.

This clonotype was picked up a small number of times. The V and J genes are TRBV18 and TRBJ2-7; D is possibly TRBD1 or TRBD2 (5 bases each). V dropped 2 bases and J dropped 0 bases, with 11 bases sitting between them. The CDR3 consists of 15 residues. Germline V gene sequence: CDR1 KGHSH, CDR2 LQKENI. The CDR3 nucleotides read TGTGCCAGCTCACCATGGGACGGTGCCTCCTACGAGCAGTACTTC. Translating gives CASSPWDGASYEQYF.

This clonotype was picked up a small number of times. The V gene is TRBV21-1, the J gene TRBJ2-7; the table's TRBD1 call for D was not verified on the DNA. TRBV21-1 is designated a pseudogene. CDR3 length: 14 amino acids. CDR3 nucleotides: TGTGCCAGCAGCAAACCGGGGACCAACTACGAGCAGTACTTC. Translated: CASSKPGTNYEQYF.

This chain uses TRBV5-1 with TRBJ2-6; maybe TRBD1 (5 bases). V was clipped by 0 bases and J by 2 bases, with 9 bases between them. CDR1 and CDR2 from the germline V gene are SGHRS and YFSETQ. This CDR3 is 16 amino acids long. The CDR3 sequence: CASSLDVGAGANVLTF. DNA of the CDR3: TGCGCCAGCAGCTTGGATGTAGGGGCTGGGGCCAACGTCCTGACTTTC.

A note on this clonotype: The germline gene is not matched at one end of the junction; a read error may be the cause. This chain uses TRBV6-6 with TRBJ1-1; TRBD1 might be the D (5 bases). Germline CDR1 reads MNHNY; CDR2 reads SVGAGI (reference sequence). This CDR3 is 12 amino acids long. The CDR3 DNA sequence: TGTGCCAGCAGTTACGGGGGGACCGAAGCCACCTTT. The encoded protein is CASSYGGTEATF.

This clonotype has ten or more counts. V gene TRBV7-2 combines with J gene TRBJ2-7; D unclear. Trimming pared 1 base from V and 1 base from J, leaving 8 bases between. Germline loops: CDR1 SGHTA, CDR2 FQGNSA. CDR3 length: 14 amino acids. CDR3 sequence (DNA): TGTGCCAGCAGCTTAGGTCCCAGTTCCTACGAGCAGTACTTC. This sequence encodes CASSLGPSSYEQYF.

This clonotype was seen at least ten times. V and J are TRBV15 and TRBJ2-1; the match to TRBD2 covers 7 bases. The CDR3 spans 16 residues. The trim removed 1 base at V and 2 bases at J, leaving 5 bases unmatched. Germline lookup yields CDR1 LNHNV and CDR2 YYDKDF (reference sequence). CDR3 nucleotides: TGTGCCACCAGCAGAGCCCCAGCGGGGACCTACAATGAGCAGTTCTTC. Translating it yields CATSRAPAGTYNEQFF.

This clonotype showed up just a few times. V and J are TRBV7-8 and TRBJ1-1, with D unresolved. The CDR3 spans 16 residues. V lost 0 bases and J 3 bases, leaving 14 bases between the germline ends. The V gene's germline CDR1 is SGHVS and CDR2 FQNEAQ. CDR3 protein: CASSLASQAFYTEAFF. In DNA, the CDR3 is TGTGCCAGCAGCTTAGCCTCACAAGCCTTTTACACTGAAGCTTTCTTT. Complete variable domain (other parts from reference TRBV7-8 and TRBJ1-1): GAGVSQSPRYKVAKRGQDVALRCDPISGHVSLFWYQQALGQGPEFLTYFQNEAQLDKSGLPSDRFFAERPEGSVSTLKIQRTQQEDSAVYLCASSLASQAFYTEAFFGQGTRLTVV.

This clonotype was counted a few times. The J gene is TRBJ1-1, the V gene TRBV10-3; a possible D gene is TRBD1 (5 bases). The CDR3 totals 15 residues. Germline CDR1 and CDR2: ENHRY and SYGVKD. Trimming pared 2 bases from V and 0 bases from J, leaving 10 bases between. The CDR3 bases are TGTGCCATCAGTGAGGACGGGACCTTGAACACTGAAGCTTTCTTT. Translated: CAISEDGTLNTEAFF.

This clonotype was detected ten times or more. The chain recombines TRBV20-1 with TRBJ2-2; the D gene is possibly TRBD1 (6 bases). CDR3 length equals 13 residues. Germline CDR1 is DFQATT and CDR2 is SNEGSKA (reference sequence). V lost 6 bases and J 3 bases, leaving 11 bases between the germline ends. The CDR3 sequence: CSAFGQYTGELFF. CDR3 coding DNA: TGCAGTGCATTCGGACAGTACACCGGGGAGCTGTTTTTT.

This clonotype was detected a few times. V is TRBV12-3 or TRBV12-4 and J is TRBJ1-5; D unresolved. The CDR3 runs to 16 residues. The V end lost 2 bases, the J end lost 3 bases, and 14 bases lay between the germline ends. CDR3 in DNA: TGTGCCAGCAGTTTATATGGGCCAGGAGCCAATCAGCCCCAGCATTTT. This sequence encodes CASSLYGPGANQPQHF.

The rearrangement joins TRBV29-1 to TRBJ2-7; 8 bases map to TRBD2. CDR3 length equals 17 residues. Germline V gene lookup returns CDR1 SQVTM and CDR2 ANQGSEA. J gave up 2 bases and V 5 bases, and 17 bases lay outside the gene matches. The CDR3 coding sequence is TGCAGCGTTCGAGGTGCGGGGGGCCTAACCGACCCCTACGAGCAGTACTTC. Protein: CSVRGAGGLTDPYEQYF.

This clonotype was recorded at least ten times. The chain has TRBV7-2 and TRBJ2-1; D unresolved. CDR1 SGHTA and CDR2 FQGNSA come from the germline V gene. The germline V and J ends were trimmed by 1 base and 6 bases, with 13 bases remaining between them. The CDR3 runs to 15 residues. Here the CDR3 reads CASSLGVDTSNEQFF. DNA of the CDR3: TGTGCCAGCAGCTTAGGGGTGGATACGAGCAATGAGCAGTTCTTC.

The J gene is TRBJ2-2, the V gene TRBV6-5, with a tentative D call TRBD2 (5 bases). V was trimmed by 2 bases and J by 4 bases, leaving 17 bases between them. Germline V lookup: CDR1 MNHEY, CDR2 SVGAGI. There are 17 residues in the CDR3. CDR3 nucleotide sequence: TGTGCCAGCAGTTACAAGAGAAGAGGAGGCCCCACCGGGGAGCTGTTTTTT. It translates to CASSYKRRGGPTGELFF.

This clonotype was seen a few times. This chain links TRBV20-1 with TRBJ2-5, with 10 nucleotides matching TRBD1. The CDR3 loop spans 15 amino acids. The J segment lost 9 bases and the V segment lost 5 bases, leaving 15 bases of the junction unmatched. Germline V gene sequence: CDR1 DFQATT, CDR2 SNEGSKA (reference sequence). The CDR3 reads CSASSAGTGEKAQYF. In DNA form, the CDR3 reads TGCAGTGCTTCCTCCGCCGGGACAGGGGAAAAGGCCCAGTACTTC.

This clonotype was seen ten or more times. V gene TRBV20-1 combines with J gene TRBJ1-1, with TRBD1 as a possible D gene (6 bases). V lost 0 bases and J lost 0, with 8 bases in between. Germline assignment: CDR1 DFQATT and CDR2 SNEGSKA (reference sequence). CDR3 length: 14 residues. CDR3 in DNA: TGCAGTGCTAGAGATCAGGGGATGAACACTGAAGCTTTCTTT. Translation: CSARDQGMNTEAFF.

CDR3 protein: CSPKALAADTQYF. The CDR3 nucleotides read TGCAGCCCGAAGGCCCTAGCTGCAGATACGCAGTATTTT. The chain couples TRBV29-1 to TRBJ2-3, with D perhaps matching TRBD2 (5 bases). The CDR3 length is 13 residues. Germline-derived CDR1 and CDR2 are SQVTM and ANQGSEA. V lost 8 bases to trimming and J lost 4 bases, with 16 bases between them.

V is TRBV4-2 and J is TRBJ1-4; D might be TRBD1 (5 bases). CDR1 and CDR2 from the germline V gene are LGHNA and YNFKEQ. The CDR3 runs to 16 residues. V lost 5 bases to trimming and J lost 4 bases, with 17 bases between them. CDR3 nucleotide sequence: TGTGCCAGCAGCGCCACGGCAGGGCAAATTAATGAAAAACTGTTTTTT. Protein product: CASSATAGQINEKLFF.